This T cell receptor (beta chain) stems from a study of blood T cell repertoires in COVID-19. Background on the study: Collection of acute and convalescent COVID-19 samples took place in the United States, Italy and Spain.

Generated by immunoSEQ multiplex PCR, the TCRdb table keeps only in-frame clones and is missing some. The sample shows 95,000 to 150,000 clones, about nine tenths of them seen only once. The CDR3 length is 15 residues. Looked up from germline, CDR1 is SGHNT and CDR2 is YENEEA. The ends lost 5 bases at V and 7 bases at J; junction bases unmatched: 9. Input material: peripheral blood. The V call is TRBV11-3, the J call TRBJ2-1; 9 nucleotides line up with TRBD2. This sequence originates from a man aged 35-49 years with acute or convalescent COVID-19. CDR3 coding DNA: TGTGCCAGCAGCCTCCTCCGGCGGGAGGGAAATGAGCAGTTCTTC. Protein: CASSLLRREGNEQFF.